The clone carrying this T cell receptor (beta chain) was seen only a few times. Its cognate antigen is unknown. Compared with germline, one end of the junction differs, possibly owing to a read error. The sample comes from a study of post-analysis software for immune sequencing data. Study-wide background: Progressive-relapsing, secondary progressive and relapsing-remitting multiple sclerosis were among the disease courses included. Study-level results: Multiple sclerosis patients had significantly lower normalized Chao1 diversity than controls. Samples prepared in the same batch strongly co-clustered by F measure. In patients, TRBV5-6, TRBV5-1 and TRBV20-1 belonged to roughly five TRBV segments found more frequently than in controls.

The CDR3 contains 15 residues. Unique molecular identifiers were present in the TCR beta cDNA libraries. The source material, about 0.9 to 11 million T cells, gave rise to about 490,000 cDNA molecules. TCRdb itself ran the PCR reads through MiXCR, one entry per CDR3 protein. The sample comprises approximately 730,000 distinct CDR3 sequences, roughly 27% of which are singletons, and roughly 0.53% rests with the top ten. This chain uses TRBV12-3 or TRBV12-4 with TRBJ2-1; TRBD2 matches 10 bases. The receptor was derived from a girl aged 10 to 17 with multiple sclerosis. What was sequenced was blood. The CDR3 nucleotides read TGTGCCAGCAGTTCCCTAGCGGGAGTAGGGAATGAGCGGTTCTTC. Encoded protein: CASSSLAGVGNERFF.